This entry concerns a single T cell receptor (beta chain). Its antigen is unknown. A multiplex PCR was run with 60 Vbeta primers and 13 Jbeta primers. The data were produced by immunoSEQ multiplex PCR, yet TCRdb's version contains in-frame clones alone and is incomplete. The sample consists of some 210,000 clones, roughly 73% of them appearing once. The data were obtained in a study of cytomegalovirus exposure and HLA in healthy donors. CDR3 length: 14 residues. The germline V and J ends were trimmed by 3 bases and 4 bases, with 12 bases remaining between them. Germline CDR1 SGHTA, CDR2 FQGTGA. Findings and limits, study-wide: Among TCR beta chains, those listed as cytomegalovirus-associated numbered 164. A later analysis linked a missense variant in DCLRE1C to the trimming of TCR beta V and J genes.

Source material: PBMCs. This chain joins TRBV7-3 and TRBJ1-1, with D possibly matching TRBD1 (6 bases). This receptor was obtained from a woman aged 30 to 39 in good health and CMV-seropositive. The CDR3 loop reads CASSFGGASTEAFF. CDR3 bases: TGTGCCAGCAGCTTCGGGGGGGCGAGCACTGAAGCTTTCTTT.